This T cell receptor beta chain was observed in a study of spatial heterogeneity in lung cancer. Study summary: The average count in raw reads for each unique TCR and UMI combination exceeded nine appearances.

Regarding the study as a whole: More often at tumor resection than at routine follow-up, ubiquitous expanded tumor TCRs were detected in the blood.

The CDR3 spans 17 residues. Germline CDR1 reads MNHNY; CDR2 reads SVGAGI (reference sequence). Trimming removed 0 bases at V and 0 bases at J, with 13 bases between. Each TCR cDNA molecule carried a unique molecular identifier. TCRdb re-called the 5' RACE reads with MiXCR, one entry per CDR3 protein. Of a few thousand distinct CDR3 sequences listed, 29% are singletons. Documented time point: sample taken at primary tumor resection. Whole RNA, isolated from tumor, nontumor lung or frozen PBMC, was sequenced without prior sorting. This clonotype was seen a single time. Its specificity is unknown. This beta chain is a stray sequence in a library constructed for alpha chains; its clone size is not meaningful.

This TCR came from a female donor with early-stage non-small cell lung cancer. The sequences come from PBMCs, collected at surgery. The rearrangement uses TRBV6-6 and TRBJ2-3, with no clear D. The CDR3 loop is CASSYSPGGRSTDTQYF. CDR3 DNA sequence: TGTGCCAGCAGTTACTCTCCCGGCGGTCGAAGCACAGATACGCAGTATTTT.